Listed here is a single T cell receptor (beta chain). In the source study's methods: A classifier for distant metastasis in papillary thyroid cancer was constructed using CDR3 differences observed across clinicopathological groups. TCRdb reanalyzed the PCR reads with MiXCR. TCRdb's processing, not the authors' own work, is the source of the V and J calls. The repertoire has some 37,000 clones, roughly 45% of them found once; the top ten carry 24%. These data belong to a study of metastatic and nonmetastatic thyroid tumors. V was cut by 0 bases and J by 0 bases, with 12 bases left in between. Germline V gene sequence: CDR1 SGHRS, CDR2 YFSETQ. The CDR3 is made up of 16 amino acids. Patients were all untreated before their thyroid surgery.

The chain joins TRBV5-1 to TRBJ1-2; tentatively, D is TRBD1 (5 bases). The source of this sequence is a male donor with papillary thyroid cancer or a benign thyroid nodule (not recorded which). Some clones in this sample may be carry-over from other donors' samples. The sequencing input was tumor tissue. CDR3 region: CASSLEGTKANYGYTF. The CDR3 coding sequence is TGCGCCAGCAGCTTGGAGGGGACGAAAGCTAACTATGGCTACACCTTC.